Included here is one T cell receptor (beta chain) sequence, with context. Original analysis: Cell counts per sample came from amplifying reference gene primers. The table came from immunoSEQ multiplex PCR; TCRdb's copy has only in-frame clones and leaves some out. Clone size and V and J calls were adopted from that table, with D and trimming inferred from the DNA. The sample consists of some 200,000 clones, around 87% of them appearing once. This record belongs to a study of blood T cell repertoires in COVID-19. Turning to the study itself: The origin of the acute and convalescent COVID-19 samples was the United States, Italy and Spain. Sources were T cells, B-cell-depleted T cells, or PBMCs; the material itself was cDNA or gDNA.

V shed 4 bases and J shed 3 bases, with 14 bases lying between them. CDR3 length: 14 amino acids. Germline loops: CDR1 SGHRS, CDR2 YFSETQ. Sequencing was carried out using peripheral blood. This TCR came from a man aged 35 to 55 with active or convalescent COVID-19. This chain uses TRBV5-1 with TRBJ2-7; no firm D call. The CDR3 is CASSRLLAIYEQYF. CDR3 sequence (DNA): TGCGCCAGCAGCCGACTGCTGGCGATCTACGAGCAGTACTTC.